The 2 T cell receptor beta chains listed next were all sequenced from one sample in a study of shared clonotypes between healthy human individuals. Clones were sequenced by immunoSEQ multiplex PCR, and TCRdb holds only the in-frame ones, with some missing. The top ten clones hold approximately 1.5% of a sample with 980,000 or so clones, 76% of them seen once. Sequenced material: memory CD4+ T cells sorted from blood. Subset here: CD45RA-negative fraction. These receptors all come from a man between 18 and 35 years old in good health.

V gene TRBV6-5 combines with J gene TRBJ1-4; TRBD1 aligns across 11 bases. In germline, CDR1 is MNHEY, CDR2 SVGAGI. V shed 2 bases, J shed 4 bases, and the junction held 3 bases outside the gene matches. The CDR3 covers 16 residues. CDR3 residues: CASSYGTGGYNEKLFF. The CDR3 nucleotides are TGTGCCAGCAGTTACGGGACAGGGGGATATAATGAAAAACTGTTTTTT.

V gene TRBV5-1 combines with J gene TRBJ1-2; 8 positions match TRBD1. Germline trimming cut 4 bases from V and 8 bases from J; bases unmatched to any gene: 13. The length of the CDR3 is 15 residues. Germline-derived CDR1 and CDR2 are SGHRS and YFSETQ. The CDR3 sequence: CASSPSTGERRGYTF. The CDR3 DNA follows: TGCGCCAGCAGCCCGTCGACAGGGGAGAGAAGGGGCTACACCTTC.